The T cell receptor (beta chain) described here comes from a study of blood T cell repertoires in COVID-19 (dated by TCRdb to about 2020). A note on the overall study: Samples from collaborators originated in the United States, Italy and Spain and spanned both the acute and convalescent phases of COVID-19. Samples came from the ongoing ImmuneRACE study (first 160 participants) plus 1,254 subjects from 6 global collaborators. The prospective study material was composed of cDNA or gDNA derived from T cells, B-cell-depleted T cells, or PBMCs. A de-identified subject ID, COVID-19 status, age in years and sex were almost always included in the sample metadata. Where HLA class I and class II types were available, the types were taken from metadata supplied by the sample provider, not from assay-based typing. Deeply sampled blood TCRbeta repertoires from subjects exposed to, actively infected with, or recovered from COVID-19 were included in the dataset. The repertoires were released in a freely available public database meant as a resource for research on the immune response to SARS-CoV-2. Broader findings and caveats from the paper: The quantity of clinical and demographic metadata differed by source and by participant and was supplied without curation.

The collaborating institutions used their own protocols to collect whole blood in K2EDTA tubes. For TCRbeta analysis, collaborators shipped samples as frozen whole blood, isolated PBMCs, or DNA extracted from either of those sample types. Cut back by 5 bases and 0 bases, the V and J ends lie 16 bases apart. The CDR3 covers 16 residues, taking in both the cysteine and the phenylalanine. The DNA shown is the 48-base CDR3, in frame from base 1. CDR1 and CDR2 are drawn from the germline V gene: SGHVS, FQNEAQ. Details on this clone: Its antigen remains unidentified. No much larger clone exists at a distance of one base, and base qualities are not known.

TCRbeta CDR3 regions were amplified from genomic DNA using the immunoSEQ Assay, a bias-controlled multiplex PCR. In the original analysis: The number of nucleated cells in each sample was estimated from the amplification of reference gene primers within the assay. To quantify the absolute abundance of each unique TCRbeta CDR3 rearrangement, sequence reads were collapsed and filtered. For each sample, productive Simpson clonality was calculated as the square root of Simpson's diversity index over productive rearrangements. TCRdb re-hosts the immuneACCESS table, in-frame sequences only. Its copies lack some clones; in the studies checked, an unresolved V gene accounts for under half of them, and the cause for the rest is not known. The V and J calls and clone size are taken from that table; D and trimming were inferred from the DNA. The sample profile shows about 210,000 clones; around nine tenths of them were found once. Clones ranked in the top ten supply 1.5% of the sample.

The chain employs TRBV7-8 and TRBJ1-1; the D gene assignment is ambiguous. Material: peripheral blood. This sequence originates from a man between 18 and 29 years old with active or convalescent COVID-19. The base sequence is TGTGCCAGCAGCCCGAATGAGTTAGTCGTGAACACTGAAGCTTTCTTT. Translation gives CASSPNELVVNTEAFF.